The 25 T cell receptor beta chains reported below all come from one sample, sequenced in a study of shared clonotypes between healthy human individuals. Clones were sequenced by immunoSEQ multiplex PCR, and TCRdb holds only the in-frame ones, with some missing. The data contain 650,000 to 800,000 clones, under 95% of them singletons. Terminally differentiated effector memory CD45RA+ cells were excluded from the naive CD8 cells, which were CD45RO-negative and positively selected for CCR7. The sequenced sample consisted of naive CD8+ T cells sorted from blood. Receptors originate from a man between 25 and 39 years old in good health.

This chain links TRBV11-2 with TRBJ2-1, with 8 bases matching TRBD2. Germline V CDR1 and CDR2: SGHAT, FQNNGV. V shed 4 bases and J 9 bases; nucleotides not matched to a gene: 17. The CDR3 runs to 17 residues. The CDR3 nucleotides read TGTGCCAGCAGCTCAGTCACTAGCGGAGAGCGGGGAGTTGAGCAGTTCTTC. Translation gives CASSSVTSGERGVEQFF.

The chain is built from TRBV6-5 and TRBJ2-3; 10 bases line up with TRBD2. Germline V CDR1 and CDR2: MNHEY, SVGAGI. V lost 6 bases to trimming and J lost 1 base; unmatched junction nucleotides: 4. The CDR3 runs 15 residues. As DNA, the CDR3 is TGTGCCAGCAGATCTGGGACTAGCGGCACAGATACGCAGTATTTT. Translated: CASRSGTSGTDTQYF.

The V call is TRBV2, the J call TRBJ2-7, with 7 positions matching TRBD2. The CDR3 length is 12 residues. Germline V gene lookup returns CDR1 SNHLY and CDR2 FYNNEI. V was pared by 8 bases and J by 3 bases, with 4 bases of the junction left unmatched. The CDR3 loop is CASGRAYYEQYF. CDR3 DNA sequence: TGTGCCAGCGGGAGGGCTTACTACGAGCAGTACTTC.

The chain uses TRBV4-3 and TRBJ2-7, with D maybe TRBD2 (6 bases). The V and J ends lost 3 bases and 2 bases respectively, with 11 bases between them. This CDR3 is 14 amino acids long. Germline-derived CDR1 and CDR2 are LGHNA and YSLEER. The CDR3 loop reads CASSQLTGAYEQYF. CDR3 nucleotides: TGCGCCAGCAGCCAGTTGACGGGAGCCTACGAGCAGTACTTC.

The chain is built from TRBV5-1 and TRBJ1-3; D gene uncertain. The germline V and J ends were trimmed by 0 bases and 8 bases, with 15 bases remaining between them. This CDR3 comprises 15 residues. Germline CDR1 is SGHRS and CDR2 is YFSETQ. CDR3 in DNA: TGCGCCAGCAGCTTGGGTCGGGGTTTGGCGCACACCATATATTTT. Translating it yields CASSLGRGLAHTIYF. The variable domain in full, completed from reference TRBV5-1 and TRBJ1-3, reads KAGVTQTPRYLIKTRGQQVTLSCSPISGHRSVSWYQQTPGQGLQFLFEYFSETQRNKGNFPGRFSGRQFSNSRSEMNVSTLELGDSALYLCASSLGRGLAHTIYFGEGSWLTVV.

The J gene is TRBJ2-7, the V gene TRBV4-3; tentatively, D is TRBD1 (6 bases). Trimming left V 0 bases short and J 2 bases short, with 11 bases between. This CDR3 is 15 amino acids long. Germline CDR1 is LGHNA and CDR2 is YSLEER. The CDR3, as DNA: TGCGCCAGCAGCCAAGACAGGGGCCTTCCCTACGAGCAGTACTTC. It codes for CASSQDRGLPYEQYF.

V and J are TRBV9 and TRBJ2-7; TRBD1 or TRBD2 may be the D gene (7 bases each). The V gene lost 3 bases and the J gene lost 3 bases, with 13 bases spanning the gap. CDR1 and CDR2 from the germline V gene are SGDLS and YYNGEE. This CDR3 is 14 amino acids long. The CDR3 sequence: CASSGGGQNYEQYF. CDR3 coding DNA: TGTGCCAGCAGCGGCGGGGGACAGAACTACGAGCAGTACTTC.

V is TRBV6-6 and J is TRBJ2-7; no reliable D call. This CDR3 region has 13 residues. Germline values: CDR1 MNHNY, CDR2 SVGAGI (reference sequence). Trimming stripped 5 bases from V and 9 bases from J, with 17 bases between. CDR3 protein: CASSRESIVAQYF. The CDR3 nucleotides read TGTGCCAGCAGTAGGGAATCTATTGTCGCGCAGTACTTC.

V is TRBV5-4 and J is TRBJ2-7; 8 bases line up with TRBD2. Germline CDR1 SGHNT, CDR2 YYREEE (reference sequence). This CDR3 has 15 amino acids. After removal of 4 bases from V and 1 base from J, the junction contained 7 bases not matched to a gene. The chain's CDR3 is CASSRVTSGSYEQYF. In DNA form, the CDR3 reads TGTGCCAGCAGCCGGGTAACTAGCGGTTCCTACGAGCAGTACTTC.

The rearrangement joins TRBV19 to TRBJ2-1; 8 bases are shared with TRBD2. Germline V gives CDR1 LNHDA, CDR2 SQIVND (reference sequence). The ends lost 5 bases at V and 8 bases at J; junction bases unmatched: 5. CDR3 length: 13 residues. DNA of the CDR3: TGTGCCAGTAGTCCTAGACTAGCGTATGAGCAGTTCTTC. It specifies CASSPRLAYEQFF.

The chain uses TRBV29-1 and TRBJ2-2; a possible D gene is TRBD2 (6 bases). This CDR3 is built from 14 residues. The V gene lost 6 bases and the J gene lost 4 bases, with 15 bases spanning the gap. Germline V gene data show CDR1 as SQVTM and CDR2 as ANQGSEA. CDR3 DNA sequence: TGCAGCGTACTCGGAGGGGTTTCCACCGGGGAGCTGTTTTTT. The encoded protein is CSVLGGVSTGELFF.

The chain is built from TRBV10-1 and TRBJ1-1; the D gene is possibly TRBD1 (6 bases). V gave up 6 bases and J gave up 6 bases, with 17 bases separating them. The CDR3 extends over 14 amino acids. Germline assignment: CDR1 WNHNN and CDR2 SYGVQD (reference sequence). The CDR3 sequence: CASSLTGGIAEAFF. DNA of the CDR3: TGCGCCAGCAGCCTGACCGGGGGCATCGCTGAAGCTTTCTTT.

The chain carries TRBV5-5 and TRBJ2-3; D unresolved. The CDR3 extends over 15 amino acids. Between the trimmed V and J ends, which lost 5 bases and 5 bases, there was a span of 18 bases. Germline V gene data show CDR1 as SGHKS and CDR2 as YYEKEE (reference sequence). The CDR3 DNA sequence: TGTGCCAGCAGAGGTAGCACCTCCAGAGGAGATACGCAGTATTTT. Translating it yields CASRGSTSRGDTQYF.

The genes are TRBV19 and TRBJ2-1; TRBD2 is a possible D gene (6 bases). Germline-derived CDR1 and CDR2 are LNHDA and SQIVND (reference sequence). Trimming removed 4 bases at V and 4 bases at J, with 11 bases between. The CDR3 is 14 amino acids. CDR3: CASSTSAQYNEQFF. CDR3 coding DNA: TGTGCCAGTAGTACTAGCGCACAATACAATGAGCAGTTCTTC.

The CDR3 DNA reads TGTGCCAGTTTCGCAGGGGGGGCCGAAGCTTTCTTT. This sequence encodes CASFAGGAEAFF. The gene calls are TRBV19 and TRBJ1-1, with 7 bases lining up with TRBD1. Germline V gene data show CDR1 as LNHDA and CDR2 as SQIVND (reference sequence). This CDR3 is built from 12 residues. V lost 8 bases and J lost 8; bases outside the gene matches: 8.

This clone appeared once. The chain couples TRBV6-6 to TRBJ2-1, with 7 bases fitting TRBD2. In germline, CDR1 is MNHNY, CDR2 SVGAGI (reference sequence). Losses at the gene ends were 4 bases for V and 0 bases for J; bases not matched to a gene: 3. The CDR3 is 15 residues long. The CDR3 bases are TGTGCCAGCAGTTTAGCGGGTGCCTCCTACAATGAGCAGTTCTTC. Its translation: CASSLAGASYNEQFF.

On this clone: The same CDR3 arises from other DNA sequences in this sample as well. The CDR3 reads CASSSGTSGTDTQYF. DNA of the CDR3: TGTGCCAGCAGTTCAGGGACTAGCGGGACAGATACGCAGTATTTT. The chain joins TRBV27 to TRBJ2-3; 12 nucleotides line up with TRBD2. Losses at the gene ends were 4 bases for V and 3 bases for J; bases not matched to a gene: 2. The CDR3 has 15 residues. The germline gives CDR1 MNHEY, CDR2 SMNVEV (reference sequence).

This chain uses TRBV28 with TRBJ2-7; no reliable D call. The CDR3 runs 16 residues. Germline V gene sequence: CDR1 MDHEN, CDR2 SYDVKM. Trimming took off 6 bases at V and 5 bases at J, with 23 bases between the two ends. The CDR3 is CASSPRRADESHEQYF. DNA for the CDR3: TGTGCCAGCAGCCCACGACGGGCGGACGAATCCCACGAGCAGTACTTC.

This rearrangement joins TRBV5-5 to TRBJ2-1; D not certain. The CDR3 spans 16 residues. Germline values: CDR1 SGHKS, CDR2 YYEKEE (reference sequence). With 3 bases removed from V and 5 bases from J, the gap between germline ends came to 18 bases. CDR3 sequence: CASSSTITIANNEQFF. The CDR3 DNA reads TGTGCCAGCAGCTCGACCATAACTATCGCTAACAATGAGCAGTTCTTC.

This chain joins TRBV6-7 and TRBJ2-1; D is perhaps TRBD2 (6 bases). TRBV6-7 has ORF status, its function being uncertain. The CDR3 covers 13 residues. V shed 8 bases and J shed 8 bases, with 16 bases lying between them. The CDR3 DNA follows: TGTGCCAGCGGGGAGGAGTACAGCTATGAGCAGTTCTTC. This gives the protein CASGEEYSYEQFF.

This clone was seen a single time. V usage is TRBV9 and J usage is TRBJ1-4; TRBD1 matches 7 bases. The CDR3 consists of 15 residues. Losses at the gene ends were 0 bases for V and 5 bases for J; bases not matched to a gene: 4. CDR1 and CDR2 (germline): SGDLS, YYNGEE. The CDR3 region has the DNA TGTGCCAGCAGCGTAGGACAGGGAGAAAATGAAAAACTGTTTTTT. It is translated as CASSVGQGENEKLFF.

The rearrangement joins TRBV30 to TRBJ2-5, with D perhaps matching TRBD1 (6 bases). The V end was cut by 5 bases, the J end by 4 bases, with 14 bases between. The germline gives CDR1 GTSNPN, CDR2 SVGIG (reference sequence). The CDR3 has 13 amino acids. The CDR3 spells CAWGTIGVETQYF. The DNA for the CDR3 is TGTGCCTGGGGGACAATTGGTGTAGAGACCCAGTACTTC. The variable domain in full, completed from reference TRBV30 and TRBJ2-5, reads SQTIHQWPATLVQPVGSPLSLECTVEGTSNPNLYWYRQAAGRGLQLLFYSVGIGQISSEVPQNLSASRPQDRQFILSSKKLLLSDSGFYLCAWGTIGVETQYFGPGTRLLVL.

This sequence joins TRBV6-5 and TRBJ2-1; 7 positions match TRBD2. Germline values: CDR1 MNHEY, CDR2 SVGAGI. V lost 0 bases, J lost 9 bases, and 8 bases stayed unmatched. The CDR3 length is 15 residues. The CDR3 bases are TGTGCCAGCAGTTACTCGGTTTCGAGCGGGACTGAGCAGTTCTTC. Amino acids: CASSYSVSSGTEQFF.

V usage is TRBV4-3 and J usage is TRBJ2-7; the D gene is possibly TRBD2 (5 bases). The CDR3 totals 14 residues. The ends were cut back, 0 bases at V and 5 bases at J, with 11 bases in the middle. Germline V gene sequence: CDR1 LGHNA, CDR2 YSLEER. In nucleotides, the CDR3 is TGCGCCAGCAGCCAAGATTGGGGAGAAAACGAGCAGTACTTC. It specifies CASSQDWGENEQYF.

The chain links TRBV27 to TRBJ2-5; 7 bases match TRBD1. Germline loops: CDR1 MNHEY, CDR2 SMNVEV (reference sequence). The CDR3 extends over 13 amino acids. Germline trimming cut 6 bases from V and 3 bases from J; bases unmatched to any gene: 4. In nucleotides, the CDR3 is TGTGCCAGCAGCCGGGGACAGAAAGAGACCCAGTACTTC. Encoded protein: CASSRGQKETQYF.